These 20 T cell receptor beta chains were sequenced from one sample in a study of blood T cell repertoires in COVID-19. Produced via immunoSEQ multiplex PCR; TCRdb's table is partial and in-frame only. The sample holds about 310,000 clones, 90% seen once. Material for sequencing was peripheral blood. The receptors here all came from a woman aged 35 to 49 with COVID-19, enrolled during active disease.

This chain links TRBV28 with TRBJ1-1; 8 nucleotides agree with TRBD1. This CDR3 spans 15 amino acids. CDR1 is MDHEN, CDR2 SYDVKM, per germline. J gave up 5 bases and V 5 bases, and 10 bases lay outside the gene matches. The chain's CDR3 is CASSPRTGRATEAFF. DNA for the CDR3: TGTGCCAGCAGTCCCCGGACAGGGAGGGCGACTGAAGCTTTCTTT.

The V gene is TRBV6-1, the J gene TRBJ2-2, with TRBD2 matching over 12 bases. The CDR3 is 16 amino acids. V lost 4 bases to trimming and J lost 4 bases; unmatched junction nucleotides: 4. Germline V gene lookup returns CDR1 MNHNS and CDR2 SASEGT. The CDR3 sequence is CASSGLAGVSTGELFF. DNA of the CDR3: TGTGCCAGCAGTGGACTAGCGGGAGTAAGCACCGGGGAGCTGTTTTTT.

The chain links TRBV3-1 (or the pseudogene TRBV3-2) to TRBJ1-6, with no clear D. The CDR3 totals 15 residues. Germline V gene lookup returns CDR1 LGHDT and CDR2 YNNKEL (reference sequence). V gave up 4 bases and J gave up 0 bases, with 7 bases separating them. CDR3 DNA: TGTGCCAGCAGCCGTCGAGGCTCCTATAATTCACCCCTCCACTTT. Amino acids: CASSRRGSYNSPLHF.

The DNA for the CDR3 is TGTGCCAGTAAAAGGGGGACTGAAGCTTTCTTT. This sequence encodes CASKRGTEAFF. This sequence joins TRBV6-5 and TRBJ1-1, with D possibly matching TRBD1 (6 bases). V was shortened by 9 bases and J by 5 bases, with 10 bases between the two germline ends. CDR3 length equals 11 residues. Germline lookup yields CDR1 MNHEY and CDR2 SVGAGI.

This chain links TRBV9 with TRBJ2-7, with D possibly TRBD2 on 6 matching bases. This CDR3 has 17 residues. Germline V gene sequence: CDR1 SGDLS, CDR2 YYNGEE. V lost 4 bases, J lost 3 bases, and 23 bases lay in between. The CDR3 DNA reads TGTGCCAGCAGCACAAACCCCGGACGGAGGGGTCTCTACGAGCAGTACTTC. It translates to CASSTNPGRRGLYEQYF.

The chain carries TRBV5-8 and TRBJ2-2; the match to TRBD1 covers 7 bases. From germline, CDR1 is SGHTS and CDR2 YDEGEE. CDR3 length: 15 residues. V lost 4 bases, J lost 5 bases, and 8 bases stayed unmatched. The CDR3 DNA reads TGTGCCAGCAGCCCTGGGACAGTTCTTACCGGGGAGCTGTTTTTT. Translation gives CASSPGTVLTGELFF.

This clone came up a few times. The V gene is TRBV27, the J gene TRBJ1-2; D may be TRBD1 (5 bases). CDR1 is MNHEY and CDR2 is SMNVEV in the germline V gene (reference sequence). CDR3 length equals 14 residues. V was pared by 3 bases and J by 2 bases, with 10 bases between. For the CDR3, the DNA is TGTGCCAGCAGTTTCCGCGACAGAAACTATGGCTACACCTTC. This sequence encodes CASSFRDRNYGYTF.

The chain recombines TRBV6-6 with TRBJ2-2; 8 bases fit TRBD2. CDR3 length equals 16 residues. Germline V gives CDR1 MNHNY, CDR2 SVGAGI (reference sequence). The V gene end was trimmed by 5 bases and the J gene end by 1 base; junction bases not matched to a gene: 6. In DNA, the CDR3 is TGTGCCAGCAGTCGTCCTCTAGCGGGGAACACCGGGGAGCTGTTTTTT. It is translated as CASSRPLAGNTGELFF.

J is TRBJ2-7 and V is TRBV18; D might be TRBD2 (6 bases). The CDR3 is 16 residues long. Trimming pared 0 bases from V and 0 bases from J, leaving 12 bases between. Germline values: CDR1 KGHSH, CDR2 LQKENI. In nucleotides, the CDR3 is TGTGCCAGCTCACCACCGGCCCCGGAGGGCTCCTACGAGCAGTACTTC. Amino acid sequence: CASSPPAPEGSYEQYF.

The chain combines TRBV5-1 with TRBJ2-1, with a tentative D call TRBD2 (6 bases). The germline CDR1 and CDR2 sequences are SGHRS and YFSETQ. Trimming shortened V by 1 base and J by 4 bases, and 12 bases separated the two germline ends. CDR3 size: 15 residues. The CDR3 is CASSLKRALYNEQFF. The CDR3 coding sequence is TGCGCCAGCAGCTTGAAGCGGGCCCTATACAATGAGCAGTTCTTC.

V and J are TRBV5-6 and TRBJ1-3, with 9 bases fitting TRBD1. Germline CDR1 is SGHDT and CDR2 is YYEEEE. The length of the CDR3 is 15 residues. The ends lost 5 bases at V and 3 bases at J; junction bases unmatched: 6. This chain's CDR3 is CASRPTGGFGNTIYF. The CDR3 DNA follows: TGTGCCAGCAGACCTACAGGGGGCTTTGGAAACACCATATATTTT.

The chain recombines TRBV28 with TRBJ2-1, with 9 bases matching TRBD2. Per the germline V gene, CDR1 is MDHEN and CDR2 is SYDVKM. Trimming cost V 7 bases and J 6 bases; bases outside gene matches: 7. The CDR3 sequence is 14 residues long. Here the CDR3 reads CASTGTSLANEQFF. CDR3 coding DNA: TGTGCCAGCACTGGGACTAGCCTAGCCAATGAGCAGTTCTTC.

The V call is TRBV24-1, the J call TRBJ2-2; 8 bases are shared with TRBD1. Germline V gene data show CDR1 as KGHDR and CDR2 as SFDVKD. V was clipped by 3 bases and J by 4 bases; unmatched bases: 6. This CDR3 has 16 amino acids. CDR3 bases: TGTGCCACCAGTGATCCTGGACAGGGTGCCACCGGGGAGCTGTTTTTT. This encodes CATSDPGQGATGELFF.

The chain combines TRBV7-9 with TRBJ2-2; 11 bases align to TRBD2. The CDR3 is 16 amino acids. V was clipped by 5 bases and J by 2 bases; unmatched bases: 4. Germline values: CDR1 SEHNR, CDR2 FQNEAQ (reference sequence). For the CDR3, the DNA is TGTGCCAGCAGCCAGGGACTAGCGGTTAACACCGGGGAGCTGTTTTTT. Protein product: CASSQGLAVNTGELFF.

The chain joins TRBV9 to TRBJ2-2; D might be TRBD2 (5 bases). The ends were cut back, 4 bases at V and 4 bases at J, with 17 bases in the middle. Germline CDR1 and CDR2: SGDLS and YYNGEE. The CDR3 covers 16 residues. CDR3 in DNA: TGTGCCAGCAGCAACCTAGCCCTACAAAGCACCGGGGAGCTGTTTTTT. It is translated as CASSNLALQSTGELFF.

The chain couples TRBV5-1 to TRBJ2-1; D unclear. Trimming shortened V by 4 bases and J by 0 bases, and 11 bases separated the two germline ends. The germline V gene encodes CDR1 SGHRS and CDR2 YFSETQ. This CDR3 contains 15 residues. CDR3: CASSLRRSSYNEQFF. In DNA form, the CDR3 reads TGCGCCAGCAGCCTACGGAGAAGCTCCTACAATGAGCAGTTCTTC.

The rearrangement joins TRBV11-1 to TRBJ1-2; D might be TRBD1 (6 bases). The CDR3 runs to 16 residues. Looked up from germline, CDR1 is SGHAT and CDR2 is FQDESV (reference sequence). V was trimmed by 3 bases and J by 3 bases, leaving 17 bases between them. CDR3 loop: CASSFTPITGYYGYTF. The CDR3 DNA sequence: TGTGCCAGCAGCTTCACCCCGATTACAGGGTACTATGGCTACACCTTC. The full variable domain, with the rest looked up from reference TRBV11-1 and TRBJ1-2, is EAEVAQSPRYKITEKSQAVAFWCDPISGHATLYWYRQILGQGPELLVQFQDESVVDDSQLPKDRFSAERLKGVDSTLKIQPAELGDSAMYLCASSFTPITGYYGYTFGSGTRLTVV.

The chain has TRBV7-8 and TRBJ2-3, with D perhaps TRBD1 (5 bases). The CDR3 loop spans 14 amino acids. Trimming took 1 base from V and 8 from J, leaving 13 bases between them. Germline assignment: CDR1 SGHVS and CDR2 FQNEAQ. CDR3 coding DNA: TGTGCCAGCAGCTTAGAGCCGGACACCCGTACGCAGTATTTT. This encodes CASSLEPDTRTQYF.

As DNA, the CDR3 is TGTGCCAGCTCACCGCCAGACAGGAAACAGCCCCAGCATTTT. Its translation is CASSPPDRKQPQHF. This chain connects TRBV18 to TRBJ1-5; possible D gene TRBD1, 6 bases. The germline CDR1 and CDR2 sequences are KGHSH and LQKENI. Trimming took 3 bases from V and 7 from J, leaving 13 bases between them. The CDR3 loop spans 14 amino acids.

This CDR3 reads CASTRGSYEQYF. The CDR3 DNA reads as TGTGCCAGCACGAGGGGCTCCTACGAGCAGTACTTC. The gene calls are TRBV7-9 and TRBJ2-7; D may correspond to TRBD1 or TRBD2 (5 bases each). Trimming shortened V by 7 bases and J by 0 bases, and 7 bases separated the two germline ends. The germline V gene encodes CDR1 SEHNR and CDR2 FQNEAQ (reference sequence). The CDR3 consists of 12 residues.